This entry features one T cell receptor beta chain sequence. Its antigen is as yet unknown. cDNA serving as the sequencing template came from extracted, reverse transcribed RNA. The table came from immunoSEQ multiplex PCR; TCRdb's copy has only in-frame clones and leaves some out. The sample yields 200,000 to 250,000 clones, 64% seen once. This record comes from a study of CD8+ T cells in alopecia areata. The treatment denotes: oral pan-JAK inhibitor, 5-10 mg twice daily. Sorting of PBMCs yielded the CD4+ and CD8+ T cells. The germline gives CDR1 SEHNR, CDR2 FQNEAQ (reference sequence). The germline V and J ends were trimmed by 8 bases and 4 bases, with 20 bases remaining between them. The CDR3 length is 15 residues. Study-wide points: Scalp specimens additionally yield sequences from normal skin's resident alphabeta T cells. The link between baseline CD8+ expansion and response remains uncertain with one nonresponder. Scalp clonality, together with expanded CD8+ clones among the top 100, fell significantly with tofacitinib.

Sample: CD4+ T cells sorted from blood, taken at week 4, from a patient treated with tofacitinib. The TCR originated in a human donor with alopecia areata. This chain links TRBV7-9 with TRBJ1-1; no firm D call. The CDR3 nucleotides are TGTGCCAGCGGGTCCGGGAGTTTAGCGGGCACTGAAGCTTTCTTT. Translation: CASGSGSLAGTEAFF. Complete variable domain (other parts from reference TRBV7-9 and TRBJ1-1): DTGVSQNPRHKITKRGQNVTFRCDPISEHNRLYWYRQTLGQGPEFLTYFQNEAQLEKSRLLSDRFSAERPKGSFSTLEIQRTEQGDSAMYLCASGSGSLAGTEAFFGQGTRLTVV.